This TCR beta chain was observed in a study of neurological immune-mediated disorders. Comments on this clonotype: The antigen is undetermined.

The study's findings and limits: Patients with HTLV-1-associated myelopathy showed the most TCR clonal expansion. Those with multiple sclerosis showed the least, falling below healthy controls.

The germline CDR1 and CDR2 sequences are MGHRA and YSYEKL. The CDR3 has 14 amino acids. The cDNA was synthesized by means of template-switch 5'RACE, which was carried out with 10-nucleotide random UMIs. In TCRdb, the 5' RACE reads were re-called with MiXCR into one record per CDR3 protein. The sample lists about 45,000 distinct CDR3 sequences, roughly 14% occurring once. This sample's time point: longitudinal time-point 3. As healthy controls, volunteers from a blood bank in Maryland, USA, were used. Unsorted libraries were generated from 2 million PBMCs. These cells had been stored in RNAlater at -80 C.

This sequence joins TRBV4-1 and TRBJ2-2, with D possibly matching TRBD2 (6 bases). Sequencing was performed on PBMCs. The sequence came from a man aged 25-45 years in good health. The CDR3 bases are TGCGCTAGCGGCCCCCAAGAGAACACCGGGGAGCTGTTTTTT. Its protein is CASGPQENTGELFF.